Given below is one TCR beta chain in context. Its antigen specificity is not known. No much larger clone exists at a distance of one base, and base qualities are not known. These data belong to a study of blood T cell repertoires in COVID-19 (dated by TCRdb to about 2020). With regard to the full study: Samples from collaborators originated in the United States, Italy and Spain and spanned both the acute and convalescent phases of COVID-19. The samples were drawn from two sources: the first 160 participants of the ongoing ImmuneRACE study, and 1,000 to 1,500 subjects contributed by 6 global collaborators. The repertoires were released in a freely available public database meant as a resource for research on the immune response to SARS-CoV-2. A de-identified subject ID, COVID-19 status, age in years and sex were almost always included in the sample metadata. The dataset comprised deeply sampled blood TCRbeta repertoires from subjects exposed to, actively infected with, or recovered from COVID-19. The prospective study material was composed of cDNA or gDNA derived from T cells, B-cell-depleted T cells, or PBMCs. Where available, HLA class I and class II types were taken from metadata supplied by the sample provider and were not determined by assay-based typing. What the work shows at the level of the full study, not this receptor alone: The quantity of clinical and demographic metadata differed by source and by participant and was supplied without curation.

The immunoSEQ Assay, a bias-controlled multiplex PCR, was used to amplify TCRbeta CDR3 regions from genomic DNA. The source study handled its data this way. Within the assay, amplification of reference gene primers was used to estimate how many nucleated cells each sample contained. Sequence reads were collapsed and filtered to measure the absolute abundance of every unique TCRbeta CDR3 rearrangement. For each sample, productive Simpson clonality was calculated as the square root of Simpson's diversity index across productive rearrangements. The table comes from immuneACCESS by way of TCRdb, which keeps in-frame sequences with V and J called. Part of the clones is missing from these tables; in studies checked, under half for an unresolved V gene and the rest for unknown reasons. The DNA was the basis for D and trimming; V, J and clone size are from that table. Present in this sample are fewer than 350,000 clones, approximately 91% of which were seen just once. The ten largest clones add up to 1% of the sample.

CDR1 and CDR2, per the germline V gene (reference sequence), are MNHNY and SVGAGI. The CDR3 starts with the cysteine, ends with the phenylalanine, and has 13 residues. The CDR3 DNA has 39 bases and is translated from base 1. V is reduced by 5 bases and J by 3 bases, leaving a spacing of 9 bases between them. Participants in the prospective study were enrolled through a virtual design, were aged about 18 to 90 years, and lived in some 24 United States geographic areas. To assign participants to cohorts, the prospective study relied on clinical history that participants themselves reported in a screening survey and a study questionnaire. Exposed participants were defined as having been in contact with someone with a PCR-confirmed or clinician-diagnosed COVID-19 case within 2 weeks of study entry. In the prospective study, mobile phlebotomists collected whole blood, serum and a nasopharyngeal or oropharyngeal swab from each participant. Participants in the prospective study had the option to provide additional blood draws and questionnaires over a roughly 2-month period. Blood samples from the prospective study were shipped frozen or at room temperature prior to DNA extraction.

The chain links TRBV6-6 with TRBJ2-3; TRBD2 is possibly the D segment (5 matching bases). This receptor was obtained from a woman under 40 who had been exposed to COVID-19. The specimen was PBMCs or T cells enriched from blood (not recorded which). The nucleotide sequence is given as TGTGCCAGCAGTGGCATAGCGACAGATACGCAGTATTTT. It translates to CASSGIATDTQYF.